These T cell receptor beta chains were read from a single sample in a study of shared clonotypes between healthy human individuals. Sequencing was performed with immunoSEQ multiplex PCR; in TCRdb, only in-frame clones are kept and a portion is missing. Among around 2.3 million clones listed, almost 96% were seen once. Sequenced: naive CD4+ T cells sorted from blood. The receptors stem from a man aged 18 to 29 in good health. Both conserved end residues are part of each CDR3. Each record gives: V gene, clone size, J gene, D gene, CDR3 protein, CDR3 DNA. D genes are given only for firm matches. For some rows the clone size is stated as once, few or many, or as a class when expanded; others skip it.

TRBV6-5	-	TRBJ1-2	-	CASSYSPSAGYTF	TGTGCCAGCAGTTACTCGCCCTCGGCTGGCTACACCTTC
TRBV30	-	TRBJ2-5	-	CAWSPRDTTRETQYF	TGTGCCTGGAGCCCCCGGGACACAACTCGGGAGACCCAGTACTTC
TRBV28	-	TRBJ2-7	-	CASFGGGLPYEQYF	TGTGCCAGCTTTGGGGGGGGCCTCCCCTACGAGCAGTACTTC
TRBV9	-	TRBJ2-5	TRBD2	CASSVANGGGLETQYF	TGTGCCAGCAGCGTAGCTAACGGGGGGGGCTTGGAGACCCAGTACTTC
TRBV5-1	-	TRBJ2-7	TRBD1	CASTGQGGTEQYF	TGCGCCAGCACCGGACAGGGGGGCACCGAGCAGTACTTC
TRBV11-2	-	TRBJ2-2	-	CASSHPMKLANTGELFF	TGTGCCAGCAGCCACCCGATGAAACTAGCGAACACCGGGGAGCTGTTTTTT
TRBV7-2	-	TRBJ1-1	-	CASSPTATSTEAFF	TGTGCCAGCAGCCCGACGGCAACATCCACTGAAGCTTTCTTT
TRBV19	-	TRBJ2-2	-	CASSTHFLGELFF	TGTGCCAGTAGTACCCACTTTCTGGGGGAGCTGTTTTTT
TRBV29-1	-	TRBJ2-3	-	CSVGPPPGTDTQYF	TGCAGCGTCGGACCTCCGCCCGGAACAGATACGCAGTATTTT
TRBV6-5	-	TRBJ1-2	TRBD1	CASSRTGDGYTF	TGTGCCAGCAGTCGGACAGGGGATGGCTACACCTTC
TRBV13	-	TRBJ2-5	-	CASSFAGPQAETQYF	TGTGCCAGCAGCTTCGCCGGGCCCCAAGCGGAGACCCAGTACTTC
TRBV29-1	-	TRBJ2-5	-	CSVESGDRETQYF	TGCAGCGTTGAATCTGGGGATCGAGAGACCCAGTACTTC
TRBV11-2	-	TRBJ2-2	TRBD1	CASSLEPGGFTNTGELFF	TGTGCCAGCAGCTTAGAACCAGGGGGCTTTACGAACACCGGGGAGCTGTTTTTT
TRBV18	-	TRBJ2-1	TRBD2	CASSRPGTSGTYNEQFF	TGTGCCAGCTCACGTCCCGGGACTAGCGGGACCTACAATGAGCAGTTCTTC
TRBV4-3	-	TRBJ1-2	-	CASSQDDEWGSYGYTF	TGCGCCAGCAGCCAAGATGATGAATGGGGGAGCTATGGCTACACCTTC
TRBV7-9	-	TRBJ2-2	TRBD2	CASYNLAGKTNTGELFF	TGTGCCAGCTATAATCTAGCGGGCAAAACGAACACCGGGGAGCTGTTTTTT
TRBV30	-	TRBJ2-3	-	CAWMDGPTDTQYF	TGTGCCTGGATGGATGGCCCAACAGATACGCAGTATTTT
TRBV6-4	-	TRBJ2-1	-	CASSEQTYNEQFF	TGTGCCAGCAGTGAACAGACATACAATGAGCAGTTCTTC
TRBV4-3	-	TRBJ2-1	-	CASSPRLDHAYNEQFF	TGCGCCAGCAGCCCTAGGCTGGACCACGCATACAATGAGCAGTTCTTC
TRBV10-1	-	TRBJ2-3	TRBD2	CASSTGTSGRDTQYF	TGCGCCAGCAGTACCGGGACTAGCGGGAGAGATACGCAGTATTTT
TRBV29-1	-	TRBJ1-4	TRBD1	CSVGLGWDSSNEKLFF	TGCAGCGTTGGGTTAGGTTGGGACAGCTCAAATGAAAAACTGTTTTTT
TRBV5-6	-	TRBJ1-5	-	CASSRYDQQSRRNQPQHF	TGTGCCAGCAGCCGTTATGACCAACAGAGCCGGAGGAATCAGCCCCAGCATTTT
TRBV6-6	-	TRBJ1-4	-	CASSIRYGEKLFF	TGTGCCAGCAGCATAAGATACGGCGAAAAACTGTTTTTT
TRBV5-6	-	TRBJ2-1	-	CASSTTGSSYNEQFF	TGTGCCAGCAGCACCACAGGGAGCTCCTACAATGAGCAGTTCTTC
TRBV9	-	TRBJ2-3	TRBD1	CASSGTGGSDTQYF	TGTGCCAGCAGCGGGACAGGGGGCTCAGATACGCAGTATTTT
TRBV11-2	-	TRBJ2-3	-	CASSPDLDVTDTQYF	TGTGCCAGCAGCCCGGACTTGGACGTTACAGATACGCAGTATTTT
TRBV7-9	once	TRBJ1-4	-	CASSPTGRAGEKLFF	TGTGCCAGCAGCCCAACGGGCAGGGCTGGCGAAAAACTGTTTTTT
TRBV18	-	TRBJ1-6	-	CASSPQGGDSPLHF	TGTGCCAGCTCACCTCAGGGTGGGGATTCACCCCTCCACTTT
TRBV10-1	-	TRBJ2-3	TRBD2	CASSELAGGSTDTQYF	TGCGCCAGCAGTGAGCTAGCGGGGGGCAGCACAGATACGCAGTATTTT